Below are 14 T cell receptor beta chains sequenced from a single sample in a study of OX40 agonist ivuxolimab in advanced cancers. Assay used: immunoSEQ multiplex PCR; TCRdb lists only in-frame clones, some missing. The sample records 50,000 or so clones, almost 80% being singletons. Sequencing used CD4+ or CD8+ T cells sorted from blood, obtained in a trial of the OX40 agonist ivuxolimab. The source of these receptors is an adult with an advanced solid tumor such as melanoma, head and neck, liver or kidney cancer.

This clone was counted a few times. The chain links TRBV7-9 to TRBJ1-3; no reliable D call. CDR3 length equals 14 residues. Germline V lookup: CDR1 SEHNR, CDR2 FQNEAQ (reference sequence). Deletions cut 2 bases from V and 4 bases from J, with 9 bases between. The CDR3 DNA sequence: TGTGCCAGCAGCTTATATCAGCAAGGAAACACCATATATTTT. Its translation: CASSLYQQGNTIYF.

The chain recombines TRBV4-3 with TRBJ1-2; D may be TRBD1 (5 bases). The CDR3 has 16 residues. Between the trimmed V and J ends, which lost 3 bases and 12 bases, there was a span of 26 bases. Germline loops: CDR1 LGHNA, CDR2 YSLEER. CDR3 residues: CASSHLSPRGRRGHTF. CDR3 DNA sequence: TGCGCCAGCAGCCATCTGTCCCCCCGGGGACGGCGGGGCCACACCTTC.

This clone was seen just once. The V and J genes are TRBV15 and TRBJ1-2; no clear D gene. CDR3 length equals 12 residues. The V gene's germline CDR1 is LNHNV and CDR2 YYDKDF (reference sequence). The V end was cut by 0 bases, the J end by 8 bases, with 7 bases between. This CDR3 reads CATSRDRRGYTF. The CDR3 DNA reads as TGTGCCACCAGCAGAGATCGGCGAGGCTACACCTTC.

CDR3 residues: CSVELAGAGNEQFF. For the CDR3, the DNA is TGCAGCGTTGAATTGGCGGGAGCTGGTAATGAGCAGTTCTTC. The chain is built from TRBV29-1 and TRBJ2-1, with 7 bases aligning to TRBD2. This CDR3 is 14 amino acids long. The J segment lost 7 bases and the V segment lost 2 bases, leaving 8 bases of the junction unmatched. Germline V gives CDR1 SQVTM, CDR2 ANQGSEA.

This sequence joins TRBV5-1 and TRBJ1-1; D perhaps matches TRBD1 (5 bases). The germline V gene has CDR1 SGHRS and CDR2 YFSETQ. Trimming removed 4 bases at V and 3 bases at J, with 13 bases between. This CDR3 contains 14 residues. This chain's CDR3 is CASSQFPGYTEAFF. In DNA form, the CDR3 reads TGCGCCAGCAGCCAGTTCCCAGGGTACACTGAAGCTTTCTTT.

This clone was picked up one time. CDR3 in DNA: TGTGCCAGCAGCTCTGGTCGGTTGTCAAACAATGAGCAGTTCTTC. It codes for CASSSGRLSNNEQFF. The chain recombines TRBV5-4 with TRBJ2-1; D remains unclear. V lost 3 bases, J lost 5 bases, and 15 bases lay in between. This CDR3 comprises 15 residues. CDR1 and CDR2 from the germline V gene are SGHNT and YYREEE (reference sequence).

V usage is TRBV2 and J usage is TRBJ1-1; a weak D match, TRBD1 (6 bases). Trimming left V 4 bases short and J 4 bases short, with 19 bases between. Germline loops: CDR1 SNHLY, CDR2 FYNNEI. This CDR3 region has 16 residues. The CDR3 is CASSAEGGLISTEAFF. The CDR3 coding sequence is TGTGCCAGCAGTGCAGAAGGGGGTTTAATAAGCACTGAAGCTTTCTTT. Full variable domain (outside the CDR3, taken from reference TRBV2 and TRBJ1-1): EPEVTQTPSHQVTQMGQEVILRCVPISNHLYFYWYRQILGQKVEFLVSFYNNEISEKSEIFDDQFSVERPDGSNFTLKIRSTKLEDSAMYFCASSAEGGLISTEAFFGQGTRLTVV.

The J gene is TRBJ2-1, the V gene TRBV6-6; TRBD1 matches 7 bases. V lost 4 bases, J lost 4 bases, and 1 base stayed unmatched. Germline CDR1 and CDR2: MNHNY and SVGAGI (reference sequence). This CDR3 contains 13 residues. The CDR3: CASSSTGYNEQFF. The CDR3 DNA follows: TGTGCCAGCAGTTCGACAGGGTACAATGAGCAGTTCTTC.

The chain carries TRBV9 and TRBJ2-2; D is perhaps TRBD2 (6 bases). This CDR3 is 17 amino acids long. Trimming took 4 bases from V and 2 from J, leaving 18 bases between them. Per the germline V gene, CDR1 is SGDLS and CDR2 is YYNGEE. Here the CDR3 reads CASSPRGMALNTGELFF. CDR3 nucleotides: TGTGCCAGCAGCCCCCGGGGGATGGCGCTAAACACCGGGGAGCTGTTTTTT.

The J gene is TRBJ2-5, the V gene TRBV19; no clear D. With 8 bases removed from V and 0 bases from J, the gap between germline ends came to 10 bases. CDR1 is LNHDA and CDR2 is SQIVND in the germline V gene (reference sequence). The CDR3 runs 13 residues. The CDR3 is CASSFSYQETQYF. CDR3 DNA: TGTGCCAGTTCCTTTTCGTACCAAGAGACCCAGTACTTC.

The genes are TRBV6-6 and TRBJ2-7; D uncertain. The CDR3 length is 12 residues. Looked up from germline, CDR1 is MNHNY and CDR2 is SVGAGI (reference sequence). The germline V and J ends were trimmed by 1 base and 5 bases, with 6 bases remaining between them. CDR3 sequence (DNA): TGTGCCAGCAGTTACTTCCGGAACGAGCAGTACTTC. This encodes CASSYFRNEQYF.

This clone appeared a single time. The V and J genes are TRBV7-9 and TRBJ2-5; D may be TRBD1 (6 bases). The CDR3 is 15 amino acids. Germline assignment: CDR1 SEHNR and CDR2 FQNEAQ (reference sequence). The V end was cut by 1 base, the J end by 1 base, with 10 bases between. The CDR3 region has the DNA TGTGCCAGCAGCTTAGAAGGGGGATCCCAAGAGACCCAGTACTTC. Translated: CASSLEGGSQETQYF.

The V gene is TRBV7-9, the J gene TRBJ2-7; D remains unclear. This CDR3 contains 15 residues. Per the germline V gene, CDR1 is SEHNR and CDR2 is FQNEAQ (reference sequence). Trimming shortened V by 5 bases and J by 2 bases, and 16 bases separated the two germline ends. The CDR3 nucleotides read TGTGCCAGCAGCGTGACAAGTTTCGGACCCTACGAGCAGTACTTC. As protein: CASSVTSFGPYEQYF.

CDR3 protein: CASTSGLAGTQETQYF. CDR3 sequence (DNA): TGTGCCAGCACCTCGGGACTAGCGGGTACGCAAGAGACCCAGTACTTC. The rearrangement links TRBV2 to TRBJ2-5; the match to TRBD2 covers 12 bases. Germline-derived CDR1 and CDR2 are SNHLY and FYNNEI. This CDR3 comprises 16 residues. V dropped 7 bases and J dropped 2; count of bases not matched to a gene: 8.